This T cell receptor beta chain was observed in a study of T-cell reconstitution after alpha-beta-depleted transplantation in children. Study results and limitations: About two months after transplant, alpha-beta T cells reportedly came from several hundred expanded graft clones. Newly made T cells mostly supplied T-cell counts and diversity one year after transplant. Surviving recipient T cells and thymic progenitors produced the high day-60 TCRbeta diversity seen in some patients.

Construction of the TCRbeta library involved unique molecular identifiers. TCRdb reanalysed the PCR reads using MiXCR and keeps one entry per CDR3 protein. The sample yields fewer than 250,000 distinct CDR3 sequences, approximately 15% seen once. The CDR3 covers 13 residues. Between the trimmed V and J ends, which lost 2 bases and 3 bases, there was a span of 8 bases. CDR1 and CDR2 from the germline V gene are MNHEY and SMNVEV (reference sequence). In this sample, this clonotype turned up a few times. Its target is not known. The sequencing used PBMCs, mostly from graft donor cells, collected 360 days after TCRalphabeta/CD19-depleted stem cell transplant. The chain carries TRBV27 and TRBJ2-7; maybe TRBD1 (5 bases). This clonotype was sampled from a male patient aged 2 to 10 who had a stem cell transplant for acute lymphoblastic leukemia, so the T cells may come from the graft donor. The CDR3 sequence: CASSLSDSYEQYF. CDR3 sequence (DNA): TGTGCCAGCAGTTTAAGCGACAGCTACGAGCAGTACTTC.